What follows are 27 T cell receptor beta chains derived from one specimen sequenced in a study of tissue T cells after allogeneic stem cell transplantation. Here immunoSEQ multiplex PCR was the method, and the copy in TCRdb shows in-frame clones only, minus some. Among about 24,000 clones listed, around four fifths were seen once. The material was tissue from the ileum, obtained at autopsy. The receptors stem from a female donor older than 55 with lung cancer.

This clone was detected a few times. The chain carries TRBV7-7 and TRBJ2-1; perhaps D is TRBD1 or TRBD2 (5 bases each). The CDR3 extends over 15 amino acids. V was clipped by 5 bases and J by 5 bases, with 16 bases between them. Germline lookup yields CDR1 SSHAT and CDR2 FNYEAQ (reference sequence). CDR3 sequence reads: CASSAAGTGNNEQFF. DNA for the CDR3: TGTGCCAGCAGCGCTGCCGGGACGGGAAACAATGAGCAGTTCTTC. Full variable domain (remainder filled in from reference TRBV7-7 and TRBJ2-1): GAGVSQSPRYKVTKRGQDVTLRCDPISSHATLYWYQQALGQGPEFLTYFNYEAQPDKSGLPSDRFSAERPEGSISTLTIQRTEQRDSAMYRCASSAAGTGNNEQFFGPGTRLTVL.

In this sample, this clone turned up once. This chain links TRBV7-2 with TRBJ1-4; a possible D gene is TRBD1 (5 bases). The germline V gene encodes CDR1 SGHTA and CDR2 FQGNSA. The ends were cut back, 5 bases at V and 5 bases at J, with 15 bases in the middle. This CDR3 contains 15 residues. The CDR3 spells CASSPVRRGNEKLFF. The CDR3 DNA follows: TGTGCCAGCAGCCCTGTGAGGAGGGGCAATGAAAAACTGTTTTTT. The full variable domain, rest sourced from reference TRBV7-2 and TRBJ1-4, is GAGVSQSPSNKVTEKGKDVELRCDPISGHTALYWYRQSLGQGLEFLIYFQGNSAPDKSGLPSDRFSAERTGGSVSTLTIQRTQQEDSAVYLCASSPVRRGNEKLFFGSGTQLSVL.

The chain couples TRBV6-5 to TRBJ1-5, with D possibly being TRBD1 (5 bases). CDR3 length: 13 amino acids. The V gene's germline CDR1 is MNHEY and CDR2 SVGAGI. V lost 5 bases and J 5 bases, leaving 10 bases between the germline ends. CDR3 sequence: CASSRTPDQPQHF. The CDR3 region has the DNA TGTGCCAGCAGTCGGACACCAGATCAGCCCCAGCATTTT.

In its sample, this clone was seen a few times. The CDR3 spells CASSLISQGPGREAFF. DNA for the CDR3: TGCGCCAGCAGCTTGATTTCCCAGGGACCTGGAAGAGAAGCTTTCTTT. This chain connects TRBV5-1 to TRBJ1-1, with a tentative D call TRBD1 (5 bases). The length of the CDR3 is 16 residues. Germline loops: CDR1 SGHRS, CDR2 YFSETQ. The germline V and J ends were trimmed by 1 base and 8 bases, with 21 bases remaining between them. Filled out from reference TRBV5-1 and TRBJ1-1, the complete variable domain reads KAGVTQTPRYLIKTRGQQVTLSCSPISGHRSVSWYQQTPGQGLQFLFEYFSETQRNKGNFPGRFSGRQFSNSRSEMNVSTLELGDSALYLCASSLISQGPGREAFFGQGTRLTVV.

The CDR3 nucleotides read TGTGCCAGCAGCTCGCCCCGAAACAGGGGTGTTAAAGAGACCCAGTACTTC. This translates into CASSSPRNRGVKETQYF. The V call is TRBV7-2, the J call TRBJ2-5; 7 bases line up with TRBD1. Germline loops: CDR1 SGHTA, CDR2 FQGNSA. The length of the CDR3 is 17 residues. V lost 4 bases to trimming and J lost 3 bases; unmatched junction nucleotides: 14. The entire variable domain, with the rest obtained from reference TRBV7-2 and TRBJ2-5, is as follows: GAGVSQSPSNKVTEKGKDVELRCDPISGHTALYWYRQSLGQGLEFLIYFQGNSAPDKSGLPSDRFSAERTGGSVSTLTIQRTQQEDSAVYLCASSSPRNRGVKETQYFGPGTRLLVL.

This chain joins TRBV5-3 and TRBJ1-4; weak D call: TRBD1 (6 bases). TRBV5-3 is treated as an ORF (open reading frame) with a function not yet certain. The CDR3 covers 13 residues. The V end was cut by 1 base, the J end by 8 bases, with 9 bases between. This CDR3 reads CARSLRGGEKLFF. The CDR3 DNA reads as TGTGCCAGAAGCTTGCGAGGGGGGGAAAAACTGTTTTTT.

The rearrangement uses TRBV7-3 and TRBJ2-1; TRBD2 aligns across 10 bases. Germline assignment: CDR1 SGHTA and CDR2 FQGTGA. V was pared by 4 bases and J by 5 bases, with 8 bases of the junction left unmatched. The CDR3 runs 16 residues. Written as DNA, the CDR3 is TGTGCCAGCAGCTCCCGGACTAGCGGATATAACAATGAGCAGTTCTTC. Protein product: CASSSRTSGYNNEQFF.

The chain combines TRBV6-5 with TRBJ1-1; 11 nucleotides agree with TRBD1. This CDR3 comprises 15 residues. Germline CDR1 is MNHEY and CDR2 is SVGAGI. Trimming cost V 7 bases and J 1 base; bases outside gene matches: 5. CDR3 in DNA: TGTGCCAGCACCAGGACAGGGGGCCAGAACACTGAAGCTTTCTTT. This gives the protein CASTRTGGQNTEAFF.

Comments on this clone: Other DNA sequences in this sample translate to the same CDR3. This chain uses TRBV5-1 with TRBJ1-5; D is possibly TRBD1 (5 bases). CDR3 length: 13 residues. V lost 0 bases and J lost 4, with 5 bases in between. Germline V lookup: CDR1 SGHRS, CDR2 YFSETQ. CDR3 in DNA: TGCGCCAGCAGCTTGGCAGGGAATCAGCCCCAGCATTTT. It yields the protein CASSLAGNQPQHF.

The rearrangement links TRBV30 to TRBJ1-2, with D hard to call. The CDR3 covers 14 residues. Germline CDR1 GTSNPN, CDR2 SVGIG (reference sequence). V was shortened by 2 bases and J by 7 bases, with 17 bases between the two germline ends. Written as DNA, the CDR3 is TGTGCCTGGAGTACCTCTCGCAGGATTAGTGGCTACACCTTC. Protein product: CAWSTSRRISGYTF.

This clone has just one count. The chain links TRBV27 to TRBJ2-7; 8 bases match TRBD1. CDR3 length: 12 amino acids. The V segment lost 7 bases and the J segment 6 bases; nucleotides outside the gene matches: 5. Germline assignment: CDR1 MNHEY and CDR2 SMNVEV (reference sequence). The CDR3 loop reads CASTFDRGEQYF. Here the CDR3 DNA reads TGTGCCAGCACCTTCGACAGGGGCGAGCAGTACTTC.

The chain combines TRBV27 with TRBJ2-7; possible D gene TRBD2, 6 bases. CDR1 MNHEY and CDR2 SMNVEV come from the germline V gene (reference sequence). The CDR3 loop spans 18 amino acids. Deletions cut 4 bases from V and 4 bases from J, with 26 bases between. As DNA, the CDR3 is TGTGCCAGCAGTTATCTTTACGGGTTAGGGACTGGGGTTTACGAGCAGTACTTC. Its protein is CASSYLYGLGTGVYEQYF.

CDR3 sequence reads: CASSQDLPKARNYGTGQREQYF. The CDR3, as DNA: TGCGCCAGCAGCCAAGATCTGCCGAAGGCTAGAAACTACGGGACAGGGCAACGCGAGCAGTACTTC. This rearrangement joins TRBV4-3 to TRBJ2-7; 9 bases are shared with TRBD1. The CDR3 is 22 residues long. Germline V gene data show CDR1 as LGHNA and CDR2 as YSLEER. The junction had 27 bases not matched to a gene; V was cut back by 0 bases and J by 6 bases.

V and J are TRBV7-8 and TRBJ2-1, with 9 positions matching TRBD2. The V segment lost 6 bases and the J segment 9 bases; nucleotides outside the gene matches: 9. The CDR3 runs 14 residues. Germline CDR1 reads SGHVS; CDR2 reads FQNEAQ. CDR3 sequence reads: CASRPPTSGTEQFF. Here the CDR3 DNA reads TGTGCCAGCAGACCTCCGACTAGCGGTACTGAGCAGTTCTTC.

The chain has TRBV7-2 and TRBJ2-5, with D unresolved. V was pared by 5 bases and J by 4 bases, with 11 bases between. The germline V gene has CDR1 SGHTA and CDR2 FQGNSA. The CDR3 loop spans 13 amino acids. The CDR3 sequence: CASSDYSRETQYF. The DNA for the CDR3 is TGTGCCAGCAGCGATTACTCGCGAGAGACCCAGTACTTC.

By sample share, this clone is medium-sized. The rearrangement joins TRBV5-4 to TRBJ1-6; D remains ambiguous. Germline V gene lookup returns CDR1 SGHNT and CDR2 YYREEE (reference sequence). V was pared by 1 base and J by 4 bases, with 6 bases between. The CDR3 has 14 residues. The CDR3 spells CASSLYGYNSPLHF. The CDR3 DNA reads as TGTGCCAGCAGCTTGTATGGTTATAATTCACCCCTCCACTTT.

This clone qualifies as medium-sized. This rearrangement joins TRBV6-5 to TRBJ1-2, with D possibly being TRBD1 (5 bases). CDR1 is MNHEY and CDR2 is SVGAGI in the germline V gene. Trimming took 0 bases from V and 7 from J, leaving 9 bases between them. This CDR3 spans 13 amino acids. The CDR3 DNA follows: TGTGCCAGCAGTTACTCGTTGAGGGGTGGCTACACCTTC. It is translated as CASSYSLRGGYTF.

CDR3 sequence: CAWSVWDQPQHF. The CDR3 DNA reads TGTGCCTGGAGTGTCTGGGATCAGCCCCAGCATTTT. The chain carries TRBV30 and TRBJ1-5; D remains unclear. V was shortened by 0 bases and J by 5 bases, with 5 bases between the two germline ends. The CDR3 runs to 12 residues. Germline CDR1 and CDR2: GTSNPN and SVGIG (reference sequence).

This clone showed up just a few times. V usage is TRBV7-9 and J usage is TRBJ1-2, with 8 bases that match TRBD1. CDR3 length equals 15 residues. The J segment lost 7 bases and the V segment lost 5 bases, leaving 12 bases of the junction unmatched. Germline V CDR1 and CDR2: SEHNR, FQNEAQ (reference sequence). The CDR3: CASSPPVAGGSGYTF. DNA for the CDR3: TGTGCCAGCAGCCCACCAGTAGCAGGGGGCTCTGGCTACACCTTC.

The rearrangement links TRBV3-1 (or the pseudogene TRBV3-2) to TRBJ1-2; D may be TRBD1 (5 bases). V was cut by 3 bases and J by 7 bases, with 12 bases left in between. Germline V CDR1 and CDR2: LGHDT, YNNKEL (reference sequence). The CDR3 runs 13 residues. CDR3 amino acids: CASSHVQGGGYTF. CDR3 DNA sequence: TGTGCCAGCAGCCATGTCCAGGGCGGTGGCTACACCTTC.

This sequence joins TRBV10-3 and TRBJ2-2, with 8 bases lining up with TRBD2. The germline V gene encodes CDR1 ENHRY and CDR2 SYGVKD. CDR3 size: 14 residues. V gave up 10 bases and J gave up 2 bases; unmatched junction bases: 6. CDR3 DNA sequence: TGTGCCACCTTAGCGGGACATAACACCGGGGAGCTGTTTTTT. Translated: CATLAGHNTGELFF.

This clone was detected only once. This sequence joins TRBV5-8 and TRBJ2-1; D unclear. V lost 0 bases to trimming and J lost 10 bases, with 14 bases between them. CDR3 size: 14 residues. The germline V gene has CDR1 SGHTS and CDR2 YDEGEE. In DNA form, the CDR3 reads TGTGCCAGCAGCTTGGGGGTTGGGGTGGACGAGCAGTTCTTC. This codes for CASSLGVGVDEQFF.

J is TRBJ2-7 and V is TRBV18, with D possibly matching TRBD1 (5 bases). Germline loops: CDR1 KGHSH, CDR2 LQKENI. The ends were cut back, 1 base at V and 0 bases at J, with 10 bases in the middle. The CDR3 has 15 residues. CDR3 DNA: TGTGCCAGCTCACCACAGGAGACAGCCTCCTACGAGCAGTACTTC. Translating gives CASSPQETASYEQYF.

This sequence joins TRBV10-3 and TRBJ1-1; D might be TRBD1 (6 bases). The CDR3 spans 12 residues. Trimming pared 6 bases from V and 8 bases from J, leaving 13 bases between. Germline V CDR1 and CDR2: ENHRY, SYGVKD. The CDR3 DNA follows: TGTGCCATCAGGGCCAGGGGCCTGGAAGCTTTCTTT. Protein sequence: CAIRARGLEAFF.

The chain employs TRBV25-1 and TRBJ1-2; no firm D call. Germline values: CDR1 MGHDK, CDR2 SYGVNS. Trimming took 6 bases from V and 2 from J, leaving 16 bases between them. CDR3 length: 15 amino acids. CDR3 DNA: TGTGCCAGCAGCCCCCGGCATAGTAGCAACTATGGCTACACCTTC. It encodes CASSPRHSSNYGYTF.

This chain joins TRBV30 and TRBJ1-2; perhaps TRBD1 as D (6 bases). V shed 2 bases and J shed 2 bases, with 15 bases lying between them. The CDR3 is made up of 15 amino acids. Germline V gene lookup returns CDR1 GTSNPN and CDR2 SVGIG (reference sequence). CDR3 protein: CAWSIGQLKNYGYTF. The CDR3 DNA reads as TGTGCCTGGAGTATCGGACAGCTGAAGAACTATGGCTACACCTTC.

V usage is TRBV18 and J usage is TRBJ2-2; TRBD2 agrees at 9 bases. The CDR3 extends over 15 amino acids. Trimming removed 5 bases from V and 6 bases from J; junction bases left unmatched: 7. Germline V CDR1 and CDR2: KGHSH, LQKENI. The CDR3 loop is CASSTVAGEAGELFF. In DNA form, the CDR3 reads TGTGCCAGCTCAACCGTAGCGGGGGAAGCCGGGGAGCTGTTTTTT.